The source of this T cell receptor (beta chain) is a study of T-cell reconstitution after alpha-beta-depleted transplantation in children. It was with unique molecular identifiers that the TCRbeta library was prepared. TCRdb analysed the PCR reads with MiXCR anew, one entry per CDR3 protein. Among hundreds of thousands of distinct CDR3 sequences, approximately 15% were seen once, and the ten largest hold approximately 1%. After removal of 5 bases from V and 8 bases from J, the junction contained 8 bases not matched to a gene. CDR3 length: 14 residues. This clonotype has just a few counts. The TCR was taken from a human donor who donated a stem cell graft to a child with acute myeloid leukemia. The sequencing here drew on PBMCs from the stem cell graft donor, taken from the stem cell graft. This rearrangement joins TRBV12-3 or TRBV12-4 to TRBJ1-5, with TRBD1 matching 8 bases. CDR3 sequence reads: CASSPDRGEEPQHF. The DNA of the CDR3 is TGTGCCAGCAGTCCAGACAGGGGAGAAGAGCCCCAGCATTTT.